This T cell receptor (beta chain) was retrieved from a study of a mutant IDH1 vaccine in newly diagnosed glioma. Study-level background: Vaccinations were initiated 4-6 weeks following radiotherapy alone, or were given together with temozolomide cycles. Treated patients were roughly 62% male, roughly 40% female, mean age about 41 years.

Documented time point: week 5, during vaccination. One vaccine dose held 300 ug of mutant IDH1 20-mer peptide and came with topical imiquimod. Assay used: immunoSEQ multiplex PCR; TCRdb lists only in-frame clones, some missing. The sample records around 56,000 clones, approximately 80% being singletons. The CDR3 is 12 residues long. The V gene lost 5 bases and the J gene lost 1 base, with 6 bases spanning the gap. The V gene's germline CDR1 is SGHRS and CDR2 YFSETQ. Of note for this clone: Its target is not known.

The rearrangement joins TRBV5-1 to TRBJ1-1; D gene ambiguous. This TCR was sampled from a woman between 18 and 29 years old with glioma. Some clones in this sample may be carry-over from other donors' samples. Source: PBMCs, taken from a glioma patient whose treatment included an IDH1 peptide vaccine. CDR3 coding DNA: TGCGCCAGCAGGCTTTCGAACACTGAAGCTTTCTTT. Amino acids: CASRLSNTEAFF.